This T cell receptor beta chain was sequenced for a study of blood T cell repertoires in COVID-19. About the study: Material from acute and convalescent COVID-19 was sourced from the United States, Italy and Spain.

The method was immunoSEQ multiplex PCR; TCRdb's version includes in-frame clones alone and lacks a portion of them. The repertoire holds over 75,000 clones, 80% to 90% seen once, with around 24% in the top ten. This clone was counted only a few times. With V trimmed by 4 bases and J by 4 bases, 11 bases remained unmatched. Germline assignment: CDR1 SGHVS and CDR2 FQNEAQ. This CDR3 spans 16 amino acids. This sequence joins TRBV7-8 and TRBJ2-3, with 7 nucleotides matching TRBD2. Sequencing input: peripheral blood. The clonotype was recovered from a woman in her 50s with acute or convalescent COVID-19. Written as DNA, the CDR3 is TGTGCCAGCAGCTCCCCGTGGGGGGAGGGCGCAGATACGCAGTATTTT. It yields the protein CASSSPWGEGADTQYF.